The 8 T cell receptor beta chains below were found in one sample sequenced in a study of T cell responses to AZD1222 COVID-19 vaccine. The protocol was immunoSEQ multiplex PCR, while the TCRdb copy is restricted to in-frame clones and leaves out a portion. Found here are about 150,000 clones, more than 85% of them singletons; the top ten hold more than 1.3%. The material sequenced was peripheral blood, taken 28 days after the second AZD1222 dose. Receptors originate from an adult who received the AZD1222 COVID-19 vaccine.

The chain links TRBV18 to TRBJ2-2; possible D gene TRBD1, 6 bases. The CDR3 has 15 amino acids. CDR1 and CDR2 (germline): KGHSH, LQKENI. Trimming removed 2 bases at V and 0 bases at J, with 7 bases between. This CDR3 is CASSPRGTNTGELFF. The CDR3 DNA reads as TGTGCCAGCTCACCAAGGGGGACGAACACCGGGGAGCTGTTTTTT.

V usage is TRBV6-2 or TRBV6-3 and J usage is TRBJ2-1, with a tentative D call TRBD2 (6 bases). In germline, CDR1 is MNHEY, CDR2 SVGEGT. CDR3 length equals 16 residues. The V end was cut by 1 base, the J end by 0 bases, with 10 bases between. The CDR3 loop reads CASSYFTGSSYNEQFF. As DNA, the CDR3 is TGTGCCAGCAGTTACTTCACCGGGAGCTCCTACAATGAGCAGTTCTTC.

V and J are TRBV30 and TRBJ2-7, with TRBD2 identical over 8 bases. The V and J ends lost 0 bases and 7 bases, in that order; junction bases with no gene match: 8. CDR1 GTSNPN and CDR2 SVGIG come from the germline V gene (reference sequence). The CDR3 loop spans 14 amino acids. This CDR3 is CAWSVPGRAREQYF. As DNA, the CDR3 is TGTGCCTGGAGTGTACCCGGGAGGGCGAGAGAGCAGTACTTC.

The chain uses TRBV11-2 and TRBJ1-1; D is ambiguous. This CDR3 spans 14 amino acids. Germline V lookup: CDR1 SGHAT, CDR2 FQNNGV. Deletions cut 8 bases from V and 4 bases from J, with 17 bases between. CDR3 DNA: TGTGCCAGCGTCATCCGGGTGGGAGTCACTGAAGCTTTCTTT. It yields the protein CASVIRVGVTEAFF.

The genes are TRBV11-2 and TRBJ2-2; 13 positions match TRBD2. J lost 2 bases, V lost 6 bases, and 9 bases had no gene match. The CDR3 sequence is 18 residues long. The V gene's germline CDR1 is SGHAT and CDR2 FQNNGV. CDR3 bases: TGTGCCAGCAGGAGACCGGGACTAGCGGGGAAAAACACCGGGGAGCTGTTTTTT. Its protein is CASRRPGLAGKNTGELFF.

This chain uses TRBV7-6 with TRBJ1-1, with D possibly matching TRBD1 (5 bases). Germline V gene sequence: CDR1 SGHVS, CDR2 FNYEAQ. Trimming cost V 5 bases and J 4 bases, with 14 bases left between them. The CDR3 has 14 residues. CDR3 sequence: CASSPYLGGTEAFF. The CDR3 DNA reads as TGTGCCAGCAGCCCGTACCTGGGGGGCACTGAAGCTTTCTTT.

The chain couples TRBV5-6 to TRBJ2-2; D is uncertain. Germline CDR1 SGHDT, CDR2 YYEEEE. This CDR3 has 14 residues. Trimming pared 1 base from V and 0 bases from J, leaving 4 bases between. In nucleotides, the CDR3 is TGTGCCAGCAGCTTGATCGCGAACACCGGGGAGCTGTTTTTT. It yields the protein CASSLIANTGELFF.

The rearrangement links TRBV5-1 to TRBJ1-6; 11 bases map to TRBD1. Trimming at V came to 5 bases and at J to 10 bases, leaving 5 bases not matched to a gene. In germline, CDR1 is SGHRS, CDR2 YFSETQ. This CDR3 spans 14 amino acids. The CDR3 sequence is CASRGQGDGSPLHF. CDR3 DNA sequence: TGCGCCAGCAGGGGACAGGGGGACGGGTCACCCCTCCACTTT.